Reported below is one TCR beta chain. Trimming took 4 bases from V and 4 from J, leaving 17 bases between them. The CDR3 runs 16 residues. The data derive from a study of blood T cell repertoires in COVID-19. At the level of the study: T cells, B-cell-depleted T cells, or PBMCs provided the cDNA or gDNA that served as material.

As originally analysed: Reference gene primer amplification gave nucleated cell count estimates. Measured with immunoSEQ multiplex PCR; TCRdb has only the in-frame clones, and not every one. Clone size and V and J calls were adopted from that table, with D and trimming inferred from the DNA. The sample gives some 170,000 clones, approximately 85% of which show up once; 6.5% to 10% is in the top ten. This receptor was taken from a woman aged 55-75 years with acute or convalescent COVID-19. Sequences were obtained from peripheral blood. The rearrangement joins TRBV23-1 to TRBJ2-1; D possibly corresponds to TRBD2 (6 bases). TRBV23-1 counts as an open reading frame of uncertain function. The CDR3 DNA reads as TGCGCCAGCAGTCGCCCGACTAGTGGGAAGTACAATGAGCAGTTCTTC. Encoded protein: CASSRPTSGKYNEQFF.